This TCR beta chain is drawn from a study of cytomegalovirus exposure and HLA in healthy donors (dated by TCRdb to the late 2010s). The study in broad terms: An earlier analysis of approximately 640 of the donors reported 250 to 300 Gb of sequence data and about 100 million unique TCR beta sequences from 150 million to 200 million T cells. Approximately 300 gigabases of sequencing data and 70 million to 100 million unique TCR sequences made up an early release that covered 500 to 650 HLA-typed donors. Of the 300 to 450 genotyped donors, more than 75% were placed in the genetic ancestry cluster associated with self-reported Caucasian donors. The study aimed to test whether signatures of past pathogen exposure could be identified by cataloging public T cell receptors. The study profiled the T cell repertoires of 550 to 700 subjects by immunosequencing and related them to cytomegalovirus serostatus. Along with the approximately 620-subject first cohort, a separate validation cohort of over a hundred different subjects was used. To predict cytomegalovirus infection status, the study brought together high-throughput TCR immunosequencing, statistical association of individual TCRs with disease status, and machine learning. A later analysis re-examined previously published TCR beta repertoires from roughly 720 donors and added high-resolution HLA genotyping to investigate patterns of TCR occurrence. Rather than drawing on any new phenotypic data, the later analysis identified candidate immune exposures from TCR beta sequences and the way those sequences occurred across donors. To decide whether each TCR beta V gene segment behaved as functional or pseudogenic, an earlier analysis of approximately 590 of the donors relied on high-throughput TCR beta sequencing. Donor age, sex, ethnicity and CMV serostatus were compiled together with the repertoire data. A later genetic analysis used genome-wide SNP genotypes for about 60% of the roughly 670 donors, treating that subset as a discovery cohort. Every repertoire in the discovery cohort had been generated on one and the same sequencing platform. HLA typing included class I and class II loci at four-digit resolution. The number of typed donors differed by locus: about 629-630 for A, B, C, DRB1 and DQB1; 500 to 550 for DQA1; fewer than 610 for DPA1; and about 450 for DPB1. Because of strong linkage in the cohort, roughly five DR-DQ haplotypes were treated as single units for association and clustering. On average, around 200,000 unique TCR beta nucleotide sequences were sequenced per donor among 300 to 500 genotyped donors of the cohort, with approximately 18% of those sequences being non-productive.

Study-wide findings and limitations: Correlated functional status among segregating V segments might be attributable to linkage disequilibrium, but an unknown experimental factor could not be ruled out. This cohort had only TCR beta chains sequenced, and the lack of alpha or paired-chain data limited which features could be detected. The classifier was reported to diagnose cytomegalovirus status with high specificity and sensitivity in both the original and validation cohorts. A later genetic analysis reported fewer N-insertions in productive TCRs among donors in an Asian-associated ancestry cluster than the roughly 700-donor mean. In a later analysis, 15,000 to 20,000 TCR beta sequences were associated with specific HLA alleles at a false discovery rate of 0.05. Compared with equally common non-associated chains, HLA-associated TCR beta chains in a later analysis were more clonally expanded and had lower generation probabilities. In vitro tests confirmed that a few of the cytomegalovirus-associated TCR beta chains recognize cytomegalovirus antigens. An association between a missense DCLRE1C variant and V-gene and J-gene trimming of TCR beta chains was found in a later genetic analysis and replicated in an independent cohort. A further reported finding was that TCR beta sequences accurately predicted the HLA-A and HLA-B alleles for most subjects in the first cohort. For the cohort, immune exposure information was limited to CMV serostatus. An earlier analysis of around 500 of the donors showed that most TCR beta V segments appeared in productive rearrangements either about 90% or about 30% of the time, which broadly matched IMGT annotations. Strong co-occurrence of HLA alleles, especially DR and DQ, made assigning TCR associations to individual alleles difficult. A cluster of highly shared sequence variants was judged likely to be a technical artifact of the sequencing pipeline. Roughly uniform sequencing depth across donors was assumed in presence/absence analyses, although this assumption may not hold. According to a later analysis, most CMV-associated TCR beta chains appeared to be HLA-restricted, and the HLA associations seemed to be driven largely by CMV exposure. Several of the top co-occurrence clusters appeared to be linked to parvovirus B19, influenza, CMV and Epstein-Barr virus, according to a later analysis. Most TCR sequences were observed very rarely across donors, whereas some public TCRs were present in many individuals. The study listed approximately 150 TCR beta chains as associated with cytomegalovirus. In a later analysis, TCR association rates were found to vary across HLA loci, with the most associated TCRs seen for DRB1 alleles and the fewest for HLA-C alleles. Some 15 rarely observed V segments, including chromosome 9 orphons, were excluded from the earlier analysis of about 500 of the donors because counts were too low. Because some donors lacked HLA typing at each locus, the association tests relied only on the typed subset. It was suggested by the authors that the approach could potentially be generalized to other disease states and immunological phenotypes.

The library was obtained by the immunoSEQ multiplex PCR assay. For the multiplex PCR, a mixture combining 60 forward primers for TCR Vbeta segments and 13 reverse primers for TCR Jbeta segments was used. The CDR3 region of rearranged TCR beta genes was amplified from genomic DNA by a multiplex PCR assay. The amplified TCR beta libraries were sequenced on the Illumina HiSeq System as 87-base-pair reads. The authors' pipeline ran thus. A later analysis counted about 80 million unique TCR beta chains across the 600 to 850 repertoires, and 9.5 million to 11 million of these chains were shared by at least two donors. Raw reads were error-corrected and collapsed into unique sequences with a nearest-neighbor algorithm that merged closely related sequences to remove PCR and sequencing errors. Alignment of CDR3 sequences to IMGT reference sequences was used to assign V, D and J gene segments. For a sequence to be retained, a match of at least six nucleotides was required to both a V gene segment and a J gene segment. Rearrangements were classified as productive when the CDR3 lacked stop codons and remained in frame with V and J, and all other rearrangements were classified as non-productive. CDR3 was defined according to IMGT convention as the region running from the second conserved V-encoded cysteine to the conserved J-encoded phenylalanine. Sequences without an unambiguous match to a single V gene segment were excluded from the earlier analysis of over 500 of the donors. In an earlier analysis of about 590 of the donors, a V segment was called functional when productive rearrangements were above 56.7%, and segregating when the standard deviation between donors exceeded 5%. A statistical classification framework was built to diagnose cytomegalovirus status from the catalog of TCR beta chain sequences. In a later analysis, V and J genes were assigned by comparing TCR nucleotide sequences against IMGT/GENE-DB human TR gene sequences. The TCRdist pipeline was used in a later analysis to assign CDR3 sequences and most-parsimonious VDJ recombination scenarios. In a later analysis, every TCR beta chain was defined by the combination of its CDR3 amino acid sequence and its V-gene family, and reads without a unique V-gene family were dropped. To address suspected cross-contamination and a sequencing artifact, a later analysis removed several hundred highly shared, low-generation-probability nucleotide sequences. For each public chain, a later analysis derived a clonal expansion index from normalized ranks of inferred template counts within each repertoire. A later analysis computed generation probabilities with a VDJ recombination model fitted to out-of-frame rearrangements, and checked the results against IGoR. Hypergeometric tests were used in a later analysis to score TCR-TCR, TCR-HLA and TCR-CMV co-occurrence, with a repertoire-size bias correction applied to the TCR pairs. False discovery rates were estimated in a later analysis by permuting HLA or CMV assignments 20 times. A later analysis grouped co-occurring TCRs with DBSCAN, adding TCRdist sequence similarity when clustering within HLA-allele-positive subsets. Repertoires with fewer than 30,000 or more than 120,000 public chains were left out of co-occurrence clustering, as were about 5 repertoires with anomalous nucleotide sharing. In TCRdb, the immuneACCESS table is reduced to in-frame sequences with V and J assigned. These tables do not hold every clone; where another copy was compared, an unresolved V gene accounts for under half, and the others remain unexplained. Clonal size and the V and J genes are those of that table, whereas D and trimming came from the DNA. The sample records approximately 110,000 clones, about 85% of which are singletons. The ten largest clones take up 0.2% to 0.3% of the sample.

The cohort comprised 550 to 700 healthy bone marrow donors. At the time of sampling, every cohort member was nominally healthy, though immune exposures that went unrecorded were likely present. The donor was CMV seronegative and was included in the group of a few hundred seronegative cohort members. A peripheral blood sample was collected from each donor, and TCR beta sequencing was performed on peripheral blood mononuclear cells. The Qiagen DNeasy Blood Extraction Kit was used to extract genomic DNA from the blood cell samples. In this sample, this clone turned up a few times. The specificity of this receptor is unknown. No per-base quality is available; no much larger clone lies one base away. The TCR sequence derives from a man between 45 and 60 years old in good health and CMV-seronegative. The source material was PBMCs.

The sequenced DNA is TGCGCCAGCAGCCAAGAGCCAGCGGGAGGGGGCAATGAGCAGTTCTTC. This encodes CASSQEPAGGGNEQFF. The chain uses TRBV4-3 and TRBJ2-1; 10 of the junction bases match TRBD2. Trimming takes 0 bases off V and 6 bases off J; junction bases not matched to a gene: 5. As encoded in the germline V gene, CDR1 is LGHNA while CDR2 is YSLEER. Including cysteine and phenylalanine, the CDR3 has 16 amino acids. CDR3 DNA only is kept here, 48 bases in frame from base 1.